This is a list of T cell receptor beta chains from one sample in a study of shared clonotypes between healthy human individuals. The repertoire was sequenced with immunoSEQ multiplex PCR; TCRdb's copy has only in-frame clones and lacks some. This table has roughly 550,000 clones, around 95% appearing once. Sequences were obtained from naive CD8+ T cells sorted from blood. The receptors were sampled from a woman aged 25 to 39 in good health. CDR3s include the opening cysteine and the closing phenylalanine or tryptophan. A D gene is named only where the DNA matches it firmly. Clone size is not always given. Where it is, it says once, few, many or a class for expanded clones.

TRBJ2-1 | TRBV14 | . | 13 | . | CASRPTIKGEQFF | TGTGCCAGCAGGCCAACCATAAAGGGTGAGCAGTTCTTC
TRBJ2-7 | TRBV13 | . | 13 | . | CASSPTPSYEQYF | TGTGCCAGCAGCCCCACTCCCTCCTACGAGCAGTACTTC
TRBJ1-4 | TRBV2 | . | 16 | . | CASIRDSRQAHEKLFF | TGTGCCAGCATTCGCGACAGCCGACAAGCACATGAAAAACTGTTTTTT
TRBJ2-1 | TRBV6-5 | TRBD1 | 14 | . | CASSPGQGELEQFF | TGTGCCAGCAGTCCTGGACAGGGGGAATTGGAGCAGTTCTTC
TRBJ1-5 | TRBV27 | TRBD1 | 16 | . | CASSPVDRGLGQPQHF | TGTGCCAGCAGTCCGGTGGACAGGGGGCTTGGTCAGCCCCAGCATTTT
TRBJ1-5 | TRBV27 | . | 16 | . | CASSPRQALGNQPQHF | TGTGCCAGCAGTCCCCGACAGGCATTGGGCAATCAGCCCCAGCATTTT
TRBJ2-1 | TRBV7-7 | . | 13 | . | CASSLATTLEQFF | TGTGCCAGCAGCTTAGCGACGACGCTGGAGCAGTTCTTC
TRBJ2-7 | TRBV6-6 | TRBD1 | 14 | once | CASSYGLGTAEQYF | TGTGCCAGCAGTTACGGGTTGGGGACAGCCGAGCAGTACTTC
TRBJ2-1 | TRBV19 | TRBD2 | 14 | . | CASRLAGGLNEQFF | TGTGCCAGTCGACTAGCGGGAGGCCTTAATGAGCAGTTCTTC
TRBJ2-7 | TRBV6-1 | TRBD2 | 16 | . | CASSEFRTSGIYEQYF | TGTGCCAGCAGTGAATTCCGGACTAGCGGGATCTACGAGCAGTACTTC
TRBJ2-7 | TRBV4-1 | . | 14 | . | CASSQGLSVYEQYF | TGCGCCAGCAGCCAGGGACTTAGCGTGTACGAGCAGTACTTC
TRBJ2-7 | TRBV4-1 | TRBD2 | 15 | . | CASSQDGLAGSEQYF | TGCGCCAGCAGCCAAGATGGACTAGCGGGATCCGAGCAGTACTTC
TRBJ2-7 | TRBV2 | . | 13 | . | CASSEWWGYEQYF | TGTGCCAGCAGTGAGTGGTGGGGCTACGAGCAGTACTTC
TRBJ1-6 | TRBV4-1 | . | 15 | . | CASSQEGDQNSPLHF | TGCGCCAGCAGCCAAGAGGGGGACCAAAATTCACCCCTCCACTTT
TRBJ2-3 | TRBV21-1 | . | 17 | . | CASSKAGSGRSTDTQYF | TGTGCCAGCAGCAAAGCAGGTAGCGGGAGGAGCACAGATACGCAGTATTTT
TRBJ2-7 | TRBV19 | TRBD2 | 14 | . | CASSPGLAGYEQYF | TGTGCCAGTAGCCCGGGACTAGCCGGCTACGAGCAGTACTTC
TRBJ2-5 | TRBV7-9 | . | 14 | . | CASSSTDGQETQYF | TGTGCCAGCAGCTCCACGGACGGACAAGAGACCCAGTACTTC
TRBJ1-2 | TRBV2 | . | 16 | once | CASIRRPRELLYGYTF | TGTGCCAGCATCAGGCGGCCCAGGGAACTCCTATATGGCTACACCTTC